The entry below gives a single TCR beta chain sequence along with its context. The antigen remains unidentified. This entry belongs to a study of cytomegalovirus exposure and HLA in healthy donors. The overall study: Some 85 million unique TCRs from HLA-typed donors were held in an early data release.

Researchers ran the PCR with 60 Vbeta and 13 Jbeta primers. Sequencing was performed with immunoSEQ multiplex PCR; in TCRdb, only in-frame clones are kept and a portion is missing. The sample has 150,000 to 200,000 clones; about 68% are singletons. Whole-study findings and limits: The study put roughly 160 TCR beta chains on its list as cytomegalovirus-associated. Confirmation was obtained in vitro that three CMV-associated chains are specific for CMV antigens.

CDR3 size: 14 residues. Per the germline V gene, CDR1 is LNHDA and CDR2 is SQIVND (reference sequence). V was clipped by 7 bases and J by 7 bases, with 19 bases between them. The chain carries TRBV19 and TRBJ1-1, with a possible D match to TRBD1 (6 bases). The source material was PBMCs. The clonotype was recovered from a female donor in good health and CMV-seronegative. This chain's CDR3 is CASTPTTRQVEAFF. The CDR3 DNA reads TGTGCCAGTACCCCGACAACCCGACAGGTTGAAGCTTTCTTT.